Shown below are 20 T cell receptor beta chains from a single sample sequenced in a study of blood T cell repertoires in COVID-19. The assay was immunoSEQ multiplex PCR, and TCRdb's table has in-frame clones only and misses some. The sample holds about 160,000 clones; around 82% are singletons and the top ten take 3.6%. The specimen sequenced was PBMCs or T cells enriched from blood (not recorded which). These receptors were obtained from a woman aged 50 to 60 in a cohort exposed to, infected with or recovered from COVID-19 (not recorded which).

This rearrangement joins TRBV29-1 to TRBJ1-3, with D uncertain. The V gene's germline CDR1 is SQVTM and CDR2 ANQGSEA. The CDR3 sequence is 13 residues long. Trimming pared 8 bases from V and 0 bases from J, leaving 11 bases between. For the CDR3, the DNA is TGCAGCTACGCTGGTAGCTCTGGAAACACCATATATTTT. Its translation: CSYAGSSGNTIYF.

The chain links TRBV28 to TRBJ1-4; possibly TRBD1 for D (6 bases). The V and J ends lost 7 bases and 8 bases respectively, with 20 bases between them. The V gene's germline CDR1 is MDHEN and CDR2 SYDVKM. The CDR3 consists of 15 residues. In DNA form, the CDR3 reads TGTGCCAGCACCGAGAGGGGGGGCCCGGAAGAAAAACTGTTTTTT. Its translation: CASTERGGPEEKLFF.

This chain links TRBV30 with TRBJ1-1; D is possibly TRBD1 (6 bases). The CDR3 is 11 residues long. Germline V gene lookup returns CDR1 GTSNPN and CDR2 SVGIG (reference sequence). Trimming shortened V by 5 bases and J by 6 bases, and 10 bases separated the two germline ends. For the CDR3, the DNA is TGTGCCTGGGCAGGGGCCGCTGAAGCTTTCTTT. Its translation is CAWAGAAEAFF.

The chain combines TRBV18 with TRBJ2-7; no clear D gene. CDR3 length: 15 residues. Germline CDR1 and CDR2: KGHSH and LQKENI. The V gene lost 3 bases and the J gene lost 2 bases, with 14 bases spanning the gap. The CDR3 loop is CASSPSVQTPYEQYF. The CDR3 nucleotides are TGTGCCAGCTCACCTTCCGTACAGACCCCCTACGAGCAGTACTTC.

The chain recombines TRBV4-1 with TRBJ1-5, with a tentative D call TRBD1 (6 bases). Germline V CDR1 and CDR2: MGHRA, YSYEKL. The CDR3 covers 16 residues. The V and J ends lost 1 base and 4 bases respectively, with 14 bases between them. In DNA, the CDR3 is TGCGCCAGCAGCCAAGGCTTAACAGGGAGTAATCAGCCCCAGCATTTT. Amino acid sequence: CASSQGLTGSNQPQHF.

This clone has a handful of counts. The rearrangement links TRBV24-1 to TRBJ2-3; 7 bases are a match to TRBD2. Germline CDR1 is KGHDR and CDR2 is SFDVKD. The CDR3 totals 15 residues. V shed 8 bases and J 0 bases; nucleotides not matched to a gene: 7. CDR3 sequence: CATTQSGASTDTQYF. CDR3 DNA sequence: TGTGCCACCACCCAGAGCGGGGCTAGCACAGATACGCAGTATTTT.

This chain joins TRBV5-1 and TRBJ2-3; D ambiguous. Germline CDR1 reads SGHRS; CDR2 reads YFSETQ. Deletions cut 0 bases from V and 0 bases from J, with 14 bases between. This CDR3 has 17 amino acids. The CDR3 loop reads CASSLGYVSTSTDTQYF. Written as DNA, the CDR3 is TGCGCCAGCAGCTTGGGGTATGTCTCGACTAGCACAGATACGCAGTATTTT. Full variable domain (rest looked up from reference TRBV5-1 and TRBJ2-3): KAGVTQTPRYLIKTRGQQVTLSCSPISGHRSVSWYQQTPGQGLQFLFEYFSETQRNKGNFPGRFSGRQFSNSRSEMNVSTLELGDSALYLCASSLGYVSTSTDTQYFGPGTRLTVL.

This rearrangement joins TRBV10-2 to TRBJ2-1, with 7 bases aligning to TRBD1. This CDR3 region has 15 residues. V lost 8 bases, J lost 2 bases, and 9 bases stayed unmatched. Germline CDR1 is WSHSY and CDR2 is SAAADI. CDR3 residues: CASAGGTVAYNEQFF. The DNA for the CDR3 is TGCGCCAGCGCAGGGGGAACGGTAGCCTACAATGAGCAGTTCTTC.

The genes are TRBV7-2 and TRBJ2-7; D is perhaps TRBD1 (6 bases). Germline V gives CDR1 SGHTA, CDR2 FQGNSA. V lost 4 bases to trimming and J lost 9 bases, with 13 bases between them. This CDR3 has 12 residues. This chain's CDR3 is CASSSDSRRQYF. The CDR3 nucleotides are TGTGCCAGCAGCTCGGACAGCCGGAGGCAGTACTTC. Looking up the rest from reference TRBV7-2 and TRBJ2-7 gives the full variable domain: GAGVSQSPSNKVTEKGKDVELRCDPISGHTALYWYRQSLGQGLEFLIYFQGNSAPDKSGLPSDRFSAERTGGSVSTLTIQRTQQEDSAVYLCASSSDSRRQYFGPGTRLTVT.

V and J are TRBV18 and TRBJ1-3; D unclear. The V gene's germline CDR1 is KGHSH and CDR2 LQKENI. Trimming left V 8 bases short and J 4 bases short, with 12 bases between. The CDR3 length is 13 residues. For the CDR3, the DNA is TGTGCCAGCGGAAAGGCGGAGGGAAACACCATATATTTT. Translation: CASGKAEGNTIYF.

V and J are TRBV2 and TRBJ1-6; no clear D gene. This CDR3 contains 15 residues. V dropped 5 bases and J dropped 4 bases, with 12 bases sitting between them. Germline V CDR1 and CDR2: SNHLY, FYNNEI. The CDR3 coding sequence is TGTGCCAGCAGTTCGCCAGCGAGTTATAATTCACCCCTCCACTTT. It yields the protein CASSSPASYNSPLHF.

The CDR3 DNA sequence: TGTGCCTGGAGCCCGTCGGGTAAAACTGAAGCTTTCTTT. Protein: CAWSPSGKTEAFF. The rearrangement uses TRBV30 and TRBJ1-1, with no clear D. The CDR3 spans 13 residues. V lost 3 bases, J lost 5 bases, and 13 bases lay in between. Germline CDR1 GTSNPN, CDR2 SVGIG (reference sequence).

CDR3 residues: CASSSNLAGFKETQYF. The CDR3 DNA is TGTGCCAGCAGTTCCAACCTAGCGGGGTTTAAAGAGACCCAGTACTTC. The chain uses TRBV28 and TRBJ2-5; 9 nucleotides align to TRBD2. With 4 bases clipped from V and 3 bases from J, the junction kept 9 bases outside the gene matches. The CDR3 contains 16 residues. Germline V gene data show CDR1 as MDHEN and CDR2 as SYDVKM.

This chain links TRBV5-1 with TRBJ2-5, with TRBD1 matching 8 bases. The J segment lost 5 bases and the V segment lost 5 bases, leaving 5 bases of the junction unmatched. This CDR3 comprises 13 residues. Germline V CDR1 and CDR2: SGHRS, YFSETQ. Here the CDR3 DNA reads TGCGCCAGCAGTCGGACAGGGTTCGAGACCCAGTACTTC. This encodes CASSRTGFETQYF.

This chain links TRBV19 with TRBJ1-5; possibly TRBD1 for D (6 bases). The length of the CDR3 is 17 residues. In germline, CDR1 is LNHDA, CDR2 SQIVND (reference sequence). With 0 bases removed from V and 1 base from J, the gap between germline ends came to 13 bases. CDR3 amino acids: CASSIDFRGLSNQPQHF. Written as DNA, the CDR3 is TGTGCCAGTAGTATAGATTTCAGGGGATTGAGCAATCAGCCCCAGCATTTT.

The chain is built from TRBV19 and TRBJ1-2; the match to TRBD1 covers 8 bases. The CDR3 spans 13 residues. Germline CDR1 reads LNHDA; CDR2 reads SQIVND (reference sequence). V trimming: 9 bases; J trimming: 6 bases; junction bases outside the gene matches: 9. CDR3 protein: CASRYRGQDGYTF. For the CDR3, the DNA is TGTGCCAGCCGTTACAGGGGACAGGATGGCTACACCTTC.

The genes are TRBV7-9 and TRBJ2-1; TRBD2 agrees at 9 bases. The ends lost 5 bases at V and 5 bases at J; junction bases unmatched: 13. Germline values: CDR1 SEHNR, CDR2 FQNEAQ (reference sequence). This CDR3 is 17 amino acids long. CDR3 bases: TGTGCCAGCAGCCCCCCAAAGGGATCTAGCGGGAACAATGAGCAGTTCTTC. It codes for CASSPPKGSSGNNEQFF.

This rearrangement joins TRBV2 to TRBJ2-3; 10 positions agree with TRBD2. Germline CDR1 reads SNHLY; CDR2 reads FYNNEI. J lost 4 bases, V lost 6 bases, and 4 bases had no gene match. There are 14 residues in the CDR3. Here the CDR3 DNA reads TGTGCCAGCAGAGCCGGGACTAGCGCAGATACGCAGTATTTT. It yields the protein CASRAGTSADTQYF.

This clone occurred a few times. The J gene is TRBJ2-7, the V gene TRBV3-1 (or the pseudogene TRBV3-2); 13 bases line up with TRBD2. This CDR3 comprises 15 residues. Trimming at V came to 4 bases and at J to 2 bases, leaving 2 bases not matched to a gene. Germline assignment: CDR1 LGHDT and CDR2 YNNKEL (reference sequence). DNA of the CDR3: TGTGCCAGCAGCCGAGGGACTAGCGGGACCTACGAGCAGTACTTC. It yields the protein CASSRGTSGTYEQYF.

The chain joins TRBV11-2 to TRBJ2-2, with D perhaps TRBD2 (5 bases). Germline assignment: CDR1 SGHAT and CDR2 FQNNGV. The V and J ends lost 10 bases and 4 bases respectively, with 16 bases between them. The CDR3 is 14 residues long. The CDR3 is CAIKRVPVTGELFF. The DNA of the CDR3 is TGTGCCATCAAGAGGGTTCCAGTCACCGGGGAGCTGTTTTTT.